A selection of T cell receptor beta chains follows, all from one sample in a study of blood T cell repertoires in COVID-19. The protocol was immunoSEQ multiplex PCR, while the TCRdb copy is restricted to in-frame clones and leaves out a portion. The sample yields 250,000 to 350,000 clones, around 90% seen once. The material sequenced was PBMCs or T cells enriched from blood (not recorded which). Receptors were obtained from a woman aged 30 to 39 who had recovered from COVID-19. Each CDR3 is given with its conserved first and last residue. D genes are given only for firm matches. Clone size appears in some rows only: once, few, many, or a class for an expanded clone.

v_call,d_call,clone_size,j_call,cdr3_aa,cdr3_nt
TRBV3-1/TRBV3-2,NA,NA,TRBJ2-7,CASSSGQVVSYEQYF,TGTGCCAGCAGCAGTGGGCAAGTCGTTAGCTACGAGCAGTACTTC
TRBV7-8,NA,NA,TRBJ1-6,CASSLVAGSYNSPLHF,TGTGCCAGCAGCTTAGTGGCAGGGTCCTATAATTCACCCCTCCACTTT
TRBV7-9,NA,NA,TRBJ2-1,CASSLASGTQYYNEQFF,TGTGCCAGCAGCTTAGCATCCGGGACTCAGTACTACAATGAGCAGTTCTTC
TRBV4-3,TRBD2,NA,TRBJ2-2,CASSQAQREYGGELFF,TGCGCCAGCAGCCAAGCCCAGCGGGAGTACGGCGGGGAGCTGTTTTTT
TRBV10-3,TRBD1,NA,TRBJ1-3,CAISESGQASGNTIYF,TGTGCCATCAGTGAGTCTGGACAGGCCTCTGGAAACACCATATATTTT
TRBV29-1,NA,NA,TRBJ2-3,CSVEGLVYTDTQYF,TGCAGCGTTGAAGGACTAGTCTACACAGATACGCAGTATTTT
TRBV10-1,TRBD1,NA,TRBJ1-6,CASSEDRGSSPLHF,TGCGCCAGCAGTGAGGACAGGGGGAGTTCACCCCTCCACTTT
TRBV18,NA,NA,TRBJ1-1,CASSPSGKGTEAFF,TGTGCCAGCTCACCGTCAGGGAAGGGCACTGAAGCTTTCTTT
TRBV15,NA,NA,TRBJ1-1,CATSRPVLGGGTEAFF,TGTGCCACCAGCAGACCCGTGTTGGGAGGGGGCACTGAAGCTTTCTTT
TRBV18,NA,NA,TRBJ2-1,CASSSNGENEQFF,TGTGCCAGCTCATCGAACGGAGAAAATGAGCAGTTCTTC
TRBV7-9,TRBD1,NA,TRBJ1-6,CASSLTGGAYNSPLHF,TGTGCCAGCAGCTTGACAGGGGGCGCCTATAATTCACCCCTCCACTTT
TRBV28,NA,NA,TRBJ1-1,CASNQGGDTEAFF,TGTGCCAGCAACCAAGGGGGGGACACTGAAGCTTTCTTT
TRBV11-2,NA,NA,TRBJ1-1,CASSLMGRRGTEAFF,TGTGCCAGCAGCCTAATGGGGCGGAGGGGCACTGAAGCTTTCTTT
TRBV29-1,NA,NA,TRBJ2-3,CSVEQDWVKDTQYF,TGCAGCGTTGAGCAGGACTGGGTAAAAGATACGCAGTATTTT
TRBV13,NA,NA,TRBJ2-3,CASSLYADTQYF,TGTGCCAGCAGCTTATATGCAGATACGCAGTATTTT
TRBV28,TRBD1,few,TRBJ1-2,CASRTGDYGYTF,TGTGCCAGCAGGACAGGGGACTATGGCTACACCTTC
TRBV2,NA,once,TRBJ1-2,CASSGRTDSPGGYTF,TGTGCCAGCAGTGGACGGACAGATTCTCCGGGCGGCTACACCTTC
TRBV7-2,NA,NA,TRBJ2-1,CASSLRGDNEQFF,TGTGCCAGCAGCTTACGAGGAGACAATGAGCAGTTCTTC
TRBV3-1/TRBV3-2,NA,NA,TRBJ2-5,CASSQAASGTQYF,TGTGCCAGCAGCCAAGCCGCCAGCGGGACCCAGTACTTC
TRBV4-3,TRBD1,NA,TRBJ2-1,CASSQDRGFYNEQFF,TGCGCCAGCAGCCAAGACAGGGGGTTCTACAATGAGCAGTTCTTC
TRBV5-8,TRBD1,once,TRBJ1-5,CASSAGGRSNQPQHF,TGTGCCAGCAGCGCAGGGGGCAGGAGCAATCAGCCCCAGCATTTT
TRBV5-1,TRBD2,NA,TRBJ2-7,CASSLGLAGAVEQYF,TGCGCCAGCAGCTTGGGACTAGCGGGAGCTGTTGAGCAGTACTTC
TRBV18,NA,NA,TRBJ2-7,CASSPSVTYEQYF,TGTGCCAGCTCACCTTCCGTTACCTACGAGCAGTACTTC
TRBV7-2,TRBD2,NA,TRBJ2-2,CASSLRGSGKVGELFF,TGTGCCAGCAGCTTACGGGGTAGCGGGAAGGTCGGGGAGCTGTTTTTT
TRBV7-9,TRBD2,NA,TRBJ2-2,CASSWTSGNTGELFF,TGTGCCAGCAGCTGGACTAGCGGGAACACCGGGGAGCTGTTTTTT
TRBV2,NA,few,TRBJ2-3,CASSEFEQYTDTQYF,TGTGCCAGCAGTGAATTTGAACAATACACAGATACGCAGTATTTT
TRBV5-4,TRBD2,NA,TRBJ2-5,CASSHPGTSQETQYF,TGTGCCAGCAGCCATCCCGGGACTAGTCAAGAGACCCAGTACTTC
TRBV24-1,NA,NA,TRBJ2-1,CATSDLRYEQFF,TGTGCCACCAGTGATTTGCGGTATGAGCAGTTCTTC
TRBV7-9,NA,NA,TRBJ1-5,CASSPRGGQPQHF,TGTGCCAGCAGCCCCCGGGGGGGTCAGCCCCAGCATTTT
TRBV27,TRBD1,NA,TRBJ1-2,CASSSPGGYGYTF,TGTGCCAGCAGTTCCCCAGGGGGTTATGGCTACACCTTC
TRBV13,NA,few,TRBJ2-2,CASSLGGRNTGELFF,TGTGCCAGCAGCTTAGGTGGGAGAAACACCGGGGAGCTGTTTTTT
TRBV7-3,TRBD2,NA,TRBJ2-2,CASSQGLAGLTGELFF,TGTGCCAGCAGCCAGGGACTAGCGGGTCTCACCGGGGAGCTGTTTTTT
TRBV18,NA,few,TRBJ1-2,CASSPPQGINYGYTF,TGTGCCAGCTCACCACCCCAGGGGATTAACTATGGCTACACCTTC
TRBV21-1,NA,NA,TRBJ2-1,CASSKERTQDRAFYNEQFF,TGTGCCAGCAGCAAAGAAAGGACCCAGGACAGGGCCTTCTACAATGAGCAGTTCTTC
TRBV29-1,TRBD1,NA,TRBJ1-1,CSAHRGDTEAFF,TGCAGCGCCCACAGGGGTGACACTGAAGCTTTCTTT
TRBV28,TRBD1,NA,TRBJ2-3,CASIGTGSDTQYF,TGTGCCAGTATCGGGACAGGGTCCGATACGCAGTATTTT
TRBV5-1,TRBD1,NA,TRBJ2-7,CASSTRQGVYEQYF,TGCGCCAGCAGCACCCGACAGGGAGTCTACGAGCAGTACTTC